The clone carrying this TCR beta chain was counted many times. This sample was included in a study of spatial heterogeneity in lung cancer. Across the whole study: Sequencing consistently turned up more beta-chain sequences than alpha-chain sequences.

As for time point: sample taken at primary tumor resection. The donors were approximately 70 patients with non-small cell lung cancer that was early-stage and untreated. Extraction of whole RNA from tumor, nontumor lung or frozen PBMC preceded unsorted sequencing. Each CDR3 protein is one row after TCRdb ran MiXCR on the 5' RACE reads. Here the sample spans approximately 49,000 distinct CDR3 sequences, under 6% being singletons. Trimming took 3 bases from V and 0 from J, leaving 9 bases between them. Germline CDR1 is DFQATT and CDR2 is SNEGSKA (reference sequence). This CDR3 has 13 residues. The clonotype was recovered from a male donor with early-stage non-small cell lung cancer. The gene calls are TRBV20-1 and TRBJ2-7; D is possibly TRBD1 or TRBD2 (5 bases each). This specimen was PBMCs, taken at surgery. CDR3 nucleotide sequence: TGCAGTGCTAGGGGGGAGAGCTCCTACGAGCAGTACTTC. Protein sequence: CSARGESSYEQYF.